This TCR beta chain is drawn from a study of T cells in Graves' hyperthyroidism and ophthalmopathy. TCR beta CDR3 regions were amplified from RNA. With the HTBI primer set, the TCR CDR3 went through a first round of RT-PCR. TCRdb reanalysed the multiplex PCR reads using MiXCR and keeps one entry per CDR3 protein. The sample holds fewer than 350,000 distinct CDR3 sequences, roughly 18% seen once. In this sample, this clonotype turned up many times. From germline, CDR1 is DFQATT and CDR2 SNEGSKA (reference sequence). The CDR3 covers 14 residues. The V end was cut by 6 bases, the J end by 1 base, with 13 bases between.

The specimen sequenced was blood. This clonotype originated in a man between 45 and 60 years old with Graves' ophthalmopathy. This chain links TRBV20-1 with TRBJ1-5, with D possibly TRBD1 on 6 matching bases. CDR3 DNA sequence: TGCAGTGCCTTGGACAGAATCAGCAATCAGCCCCAGCATTTT. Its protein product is CSALDRISNQPQHF.